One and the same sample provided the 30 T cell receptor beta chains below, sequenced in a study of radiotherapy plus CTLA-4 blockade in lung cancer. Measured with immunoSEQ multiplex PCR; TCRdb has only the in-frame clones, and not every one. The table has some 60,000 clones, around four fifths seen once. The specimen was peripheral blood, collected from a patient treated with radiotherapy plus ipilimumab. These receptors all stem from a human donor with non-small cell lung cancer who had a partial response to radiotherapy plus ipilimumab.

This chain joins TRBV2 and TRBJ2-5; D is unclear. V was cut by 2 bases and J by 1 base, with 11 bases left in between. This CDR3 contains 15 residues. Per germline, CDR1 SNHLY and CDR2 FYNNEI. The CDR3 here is CASSETPGSQETQYF. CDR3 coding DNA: TGTGCCAGCAGTGAAACCCCCGGGTCCCAAGAGACCCAGTACTTC. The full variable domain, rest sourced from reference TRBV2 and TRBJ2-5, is EPEVTQTPSHQVTQMGQEVILRCVPISNHLYFYWYRQILGQKVEFLVSFYNNEISEKSEIFDDQFSVERPDGSNFTLKIRSTKLEDSAMYFCASSETPGSQETQYFGPGTRLLVL.

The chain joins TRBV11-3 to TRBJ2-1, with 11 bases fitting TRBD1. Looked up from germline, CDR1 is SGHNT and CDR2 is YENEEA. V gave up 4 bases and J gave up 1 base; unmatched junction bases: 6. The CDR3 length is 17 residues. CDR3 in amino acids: CASSSRTGGESYNEQFF. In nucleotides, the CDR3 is TGTGCCAGCAGCTCCCGGACAGGGGGCGAATCCTACAATGAGCAGTTCTTC. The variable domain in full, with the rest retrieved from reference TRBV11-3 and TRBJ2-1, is EAGVVQSPRYKIIEKKQPVAFWCNPISGHNTLYWYLQNLGQGPELLIRYENEEAVDDSQLPKDRFSAERLKGVDSTLKIQPAELGDSAVYLCASSSRTGGESYNEQFFGPGTRLTVL.

The CDR3 nucleotides are TGTGCCAGCAGCCCCATACTAGCGGGGCTCTCCTACGAGCAGTACTTC. Amino acids: CASSPILAGLSYEQYF. This chain uses TRBV7-8 with TRBJ2-7; 10 bases map to TRBD2. The V gene end was trimmed by 5 bases and the J gene end by 0 bases; junction bases not matched to a gene: 7. CDR3 length: 16 amino acids. The germline CDR1 and CDR2 sequences are SGHVS and FQNEAQ.

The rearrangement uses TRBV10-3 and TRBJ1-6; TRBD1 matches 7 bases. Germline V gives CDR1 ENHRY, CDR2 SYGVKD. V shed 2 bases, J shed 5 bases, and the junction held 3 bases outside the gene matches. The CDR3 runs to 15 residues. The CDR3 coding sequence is TGTGCCATCAGTGAGACAGGGGCGGATAATTCACCCCTCCACTTT. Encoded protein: CAISETGADNSPLHF.

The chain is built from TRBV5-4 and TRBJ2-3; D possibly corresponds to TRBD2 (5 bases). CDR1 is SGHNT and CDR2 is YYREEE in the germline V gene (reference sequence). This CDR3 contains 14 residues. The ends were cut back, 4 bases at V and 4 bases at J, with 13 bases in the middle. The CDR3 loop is CASSPQRWADTQYF. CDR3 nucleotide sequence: TGTGCCAGCAGCCCCCAGCGGTGGGCAGATACGCAGTATTTT.

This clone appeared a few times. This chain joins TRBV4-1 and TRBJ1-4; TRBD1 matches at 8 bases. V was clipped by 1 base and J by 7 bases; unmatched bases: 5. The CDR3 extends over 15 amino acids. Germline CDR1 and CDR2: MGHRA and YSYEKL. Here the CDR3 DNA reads TGCGCCAGCAGCCAAGCCAGGACAGGGAGTGAAAAACTGTTTTTT. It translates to CASSQARTGSEKLFF.

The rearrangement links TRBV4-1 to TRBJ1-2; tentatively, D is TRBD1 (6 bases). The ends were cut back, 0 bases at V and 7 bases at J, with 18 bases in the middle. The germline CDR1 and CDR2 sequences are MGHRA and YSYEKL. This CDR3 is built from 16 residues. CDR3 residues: CASSQDMTGYLSGYTF. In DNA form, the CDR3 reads TGCGCCAGCAGCCAAGATATGACAGGTTATCTCTCTGGCTACACCTTC.

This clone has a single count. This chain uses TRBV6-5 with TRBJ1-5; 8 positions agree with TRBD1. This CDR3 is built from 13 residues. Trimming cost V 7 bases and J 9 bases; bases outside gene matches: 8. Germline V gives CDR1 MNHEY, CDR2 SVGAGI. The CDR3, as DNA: TGTGCCAGCACGGACAGGGTGACAGGGCCCCAGCATTTT. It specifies CASTDRVTGPQHF.

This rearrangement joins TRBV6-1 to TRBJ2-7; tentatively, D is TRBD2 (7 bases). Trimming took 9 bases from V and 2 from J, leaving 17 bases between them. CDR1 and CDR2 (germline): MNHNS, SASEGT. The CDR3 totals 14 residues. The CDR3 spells CASRFAGAAYEQYF. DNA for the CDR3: TGTGCCAGTCGATTTGCGGGGGCAGCCTACGAGCAGTACTTC.

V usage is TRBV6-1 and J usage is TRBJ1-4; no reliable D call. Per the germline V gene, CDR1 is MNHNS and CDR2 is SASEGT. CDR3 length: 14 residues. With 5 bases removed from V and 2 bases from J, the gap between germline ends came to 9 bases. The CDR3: CASSKVGTNEKLFF. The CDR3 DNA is TGTGCCAGCAGTAAGGTCGGGACTAATGAAAAACTGTTTTTT.

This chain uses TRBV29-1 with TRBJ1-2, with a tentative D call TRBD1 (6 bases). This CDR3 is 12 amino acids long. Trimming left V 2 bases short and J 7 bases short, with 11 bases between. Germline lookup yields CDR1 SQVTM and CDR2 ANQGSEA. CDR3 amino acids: CSVEIGGGGYTF. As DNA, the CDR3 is TGCAGCGTTGAAATAGGGGGGGGTGGCTACACCTTC.

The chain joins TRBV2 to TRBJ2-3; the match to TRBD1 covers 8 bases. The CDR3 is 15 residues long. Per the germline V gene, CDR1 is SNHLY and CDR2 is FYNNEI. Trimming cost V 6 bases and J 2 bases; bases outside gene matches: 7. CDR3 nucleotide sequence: TGTGCCAGCAGCGGGACAGGCAGATCCACAGATACGCAGTATTTT. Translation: CASSGTGRSTDTQYF.

CDR3 nucleotides: TGCAGCGTACCCGGGACAAACCAAGAGACCCAGTACTTC. Translation: CSVPGTNQETQYF. The chain uses TRBV29-1 and TRBJ2-5; weak D call: TRBD1 (6 bases). The CDR3 has 13 residues. Trimming took 6 bases from V and 0 from J, leaving 11 bases between them. CDR1 is SQVTM, CDR2 ANQGSEA, per germline.

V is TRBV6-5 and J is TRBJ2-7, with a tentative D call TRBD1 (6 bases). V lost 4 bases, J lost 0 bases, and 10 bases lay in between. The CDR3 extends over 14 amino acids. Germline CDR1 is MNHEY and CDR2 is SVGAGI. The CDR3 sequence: CASSWNRASYEQYF. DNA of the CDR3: TGTGCCAGCAGTTGGAACAGGGCCTCCTACGAGCAGTACTTC.

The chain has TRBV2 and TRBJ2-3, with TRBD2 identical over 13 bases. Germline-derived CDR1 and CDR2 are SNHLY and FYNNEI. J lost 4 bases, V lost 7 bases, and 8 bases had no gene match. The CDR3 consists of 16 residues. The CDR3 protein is CASIPTSGGNSDTQYF. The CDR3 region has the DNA TGTGCCAGCATACCGACTAGCGGGGGGAATTCAGATACGCAGTATTTT. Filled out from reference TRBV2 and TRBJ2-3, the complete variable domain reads EPEVTQTPSHQVTQMGQEVILRCVPISNHLYFYWYRQILGQKVEFLVSFYNNEISEKSEIFDDQFSVERPDGSNFTLKIRSTKLEDSAMYFCASIPTSGGNSDTQYFGPGTRLTVL.

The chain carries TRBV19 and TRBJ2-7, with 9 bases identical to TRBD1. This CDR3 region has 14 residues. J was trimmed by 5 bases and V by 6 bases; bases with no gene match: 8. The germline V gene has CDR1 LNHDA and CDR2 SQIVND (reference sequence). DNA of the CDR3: TGTGCCAGTAGGACCCCGGGACAGGGAAACGAGCAGTACTTC. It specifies CASRTPGQGNEQYF.

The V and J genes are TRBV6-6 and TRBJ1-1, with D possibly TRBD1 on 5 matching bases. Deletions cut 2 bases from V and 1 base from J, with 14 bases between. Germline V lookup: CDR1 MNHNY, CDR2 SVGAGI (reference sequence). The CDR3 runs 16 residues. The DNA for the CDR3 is TGTGCCAGCAGTTACCTGAGGAACAGGTGGAACACTGAAGCTTTCTTT. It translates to CASSYLRNRWNTEAFF.

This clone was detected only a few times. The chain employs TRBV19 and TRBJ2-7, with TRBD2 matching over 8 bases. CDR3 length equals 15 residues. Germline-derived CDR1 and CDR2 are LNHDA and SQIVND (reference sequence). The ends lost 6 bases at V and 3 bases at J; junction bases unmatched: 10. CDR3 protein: CASSPTSGEYYEQYF. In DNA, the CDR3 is TGTGCCAGTAGCCCTACTAGCGGCGAATACTACGAGCAGTACTTC.

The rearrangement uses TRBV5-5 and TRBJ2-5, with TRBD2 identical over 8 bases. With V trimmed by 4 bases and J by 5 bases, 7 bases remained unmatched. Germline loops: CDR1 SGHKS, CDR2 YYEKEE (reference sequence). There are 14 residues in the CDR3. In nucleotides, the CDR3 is TGTGCCAGCAGCCGGGGGGGCCAGGGGGAGACCCAGTACTTC. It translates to CASSRGGQGETQYF.

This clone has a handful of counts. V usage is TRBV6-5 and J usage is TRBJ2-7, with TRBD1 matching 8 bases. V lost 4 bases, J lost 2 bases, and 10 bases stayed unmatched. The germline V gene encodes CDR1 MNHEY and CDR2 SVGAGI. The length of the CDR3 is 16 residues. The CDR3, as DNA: TGTGCCAGCAGTTCTCCGAGGACAGGGCTCCCCTACGAGCAGTACTTC. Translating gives CASSSPRTGLPYEQYF.

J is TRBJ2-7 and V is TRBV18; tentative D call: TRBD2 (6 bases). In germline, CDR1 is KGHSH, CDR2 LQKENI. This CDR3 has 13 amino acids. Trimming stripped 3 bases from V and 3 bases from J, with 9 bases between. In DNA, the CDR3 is TGTGCCAGCTCACCGGCCGGGGGCTACGAGCAGTACTTC. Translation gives CASSPAGGYEQYF.

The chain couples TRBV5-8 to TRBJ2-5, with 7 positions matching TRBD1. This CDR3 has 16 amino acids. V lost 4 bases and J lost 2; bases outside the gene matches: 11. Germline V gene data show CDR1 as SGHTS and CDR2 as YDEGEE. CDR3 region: CASSPGTAKFQETQYF. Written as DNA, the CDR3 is TGTGCCAGCAGCCCGGGGACAGCCAAATTTCAAGAGACCCAGTACTTC.

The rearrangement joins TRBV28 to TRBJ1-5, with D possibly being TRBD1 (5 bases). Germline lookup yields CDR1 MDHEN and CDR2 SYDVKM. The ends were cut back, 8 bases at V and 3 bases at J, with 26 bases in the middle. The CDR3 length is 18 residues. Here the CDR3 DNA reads TGTGCCAGCGAAGAGGGCTGGGGGGAAGTGTACAACAATCAGCCCCAGCATTTT. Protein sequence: CASEEGWGEVYNNQPQHF.

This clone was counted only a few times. In DNA, the CDR3 is TGTGCCACCAGCAGAACAGGGGCCATGAACACTGAAGCTTTCTTT. Translation gives CATSRTGAMNTEAFF. The rearrangement joins TRBV15 to TRBJ1-1; 7 positions match TRBD1. The CDR3 sequence is 15 residues long. CDR1 LNHNV and CDR2 YYDKDF come from the germline V gene (reference sequence). V shed 2 bases and J 0 bases; nucleotides not matched to a gene: 3.

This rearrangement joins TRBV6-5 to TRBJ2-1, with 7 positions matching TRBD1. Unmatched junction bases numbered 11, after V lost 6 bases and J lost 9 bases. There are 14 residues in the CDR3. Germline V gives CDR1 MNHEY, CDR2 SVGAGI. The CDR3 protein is CASSTGTAMGEQFF. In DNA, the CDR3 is TGTGCCAGCAGCACAGGGACAGCCATGGGTGAGCAGTTCTTC.

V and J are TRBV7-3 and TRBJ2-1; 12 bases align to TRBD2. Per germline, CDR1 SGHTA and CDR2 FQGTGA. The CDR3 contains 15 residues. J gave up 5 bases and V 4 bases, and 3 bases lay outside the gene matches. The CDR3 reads CASSSLAGGNNEQFF. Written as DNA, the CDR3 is TGTGCCAGCAGCTCACTAGCGGGGGGCAACAATGAGCAGTTCTTC.

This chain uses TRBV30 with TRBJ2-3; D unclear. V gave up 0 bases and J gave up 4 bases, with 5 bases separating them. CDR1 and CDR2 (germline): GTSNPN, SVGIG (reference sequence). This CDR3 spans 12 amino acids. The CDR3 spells CAWSVRADTQYF. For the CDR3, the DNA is TGTGCCTGGAGTGTACGGGCAGATACGCAGTATTTT.

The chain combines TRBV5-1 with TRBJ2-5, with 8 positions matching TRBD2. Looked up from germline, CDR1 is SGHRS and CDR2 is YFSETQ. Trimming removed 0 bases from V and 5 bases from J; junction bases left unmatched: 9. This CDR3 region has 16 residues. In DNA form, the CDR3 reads TGCGCCAGCAGCTTGGTGGGACTAGGGACGATGGAGACCCAGTACTTC. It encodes CASSLVGLGTMETQYF.

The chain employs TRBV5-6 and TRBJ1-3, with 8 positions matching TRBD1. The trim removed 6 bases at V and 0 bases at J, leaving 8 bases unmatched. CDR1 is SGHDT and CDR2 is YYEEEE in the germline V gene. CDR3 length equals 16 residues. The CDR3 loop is CASKNSGQGSGNTIYF. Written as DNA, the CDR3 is TGTGCCAGCAAAAATTCCGGACAGGGCTCTGGAAACACCATATATTTT. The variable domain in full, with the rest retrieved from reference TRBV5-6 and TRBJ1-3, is DAGVTQSPTHLIKTRGQQVTLRCSPKSGHDTVSWYQQALGQGPQFIFQYYEEEERQRGNFPDRFSGHQFPNYSSELNVNALLLGDSALYLCASKNSGQGSGNTIYFGEGSWLTVV.

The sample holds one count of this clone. CDR3 bases: TGTGCCAGCAGCTTGGGGTCGCGGGGGGGAGAAGAGACCCAGTACTTC. Protein product: CASSLGSRGGEETQYF. The chain has TRBV5-8 and TRBJ2-5, with 9 bases that match TRBD2. Trimming cost V 0 bases and J 3 bases; bases outside gene matches: 6. This CDR3 is 16 amino acids long. CDR1 and CDR2 from the germline V gene are SGHTS and YDEGEE. Filled out from reference TRBV5-8 and TRBJ2-5, the complete variable domain reads EAGVTQSPTHLIKTRGQQATLRCSPISGHTSVYWYQQALGLGLQFLLWYDEGEERNRGNFPPRFSGRQFPNYSSELNVNALELEDSALYLCASSLGSRGGEETQYFGPGTRLLVL.